Listed here are 21 T cell receptor beta chains from one sample, sequenced in a study of OX40 agonist ivuxolimab in advanced cancers. Profiling relied on immunoSEQ multiplex PCR, and the TCRdb table lists in-frame clones only, not all of them. Among 100,000 or so clones listed, around nine tenths were seen once. The sequencing here drew on CD4+ or CD8+ T cells sorted from blood, taken in a trial of the OX40 agonist ivuxolimab. These receptors were collected from an adult with an advanced solid tumor such as melanoma, head and neck, liver or kidney cancer.

This clone was observed once. This chain connects TRBV4-1 to TRBJ1-1; D remains ambiguous. The CDR3 spans 15 residues. V shed 0 bases and J shed 0 bases, with 8 bases lying between them. The germline V gene has CDR1 MGHRA and CDR2 YSYEKL. CDR3 amino acids: CASSQDNSLNTEAFF. In nucleotides, the CDR3 is TGCGCCAGCAGCCAAGATAACAGCTTGAACACTGAAGCTTTCTTT.

This clone was picked up one time. The chain couples TRBV18 to TRBJ2-1; either TRBD1 or TRBD2 may supply D (5 bases each). This CDR3 is built from 14 residues. The ends were cut back, 5 bases at V and 6 bases at J, with 14 bases in the middle. Germline V lookup: CDR1 KGHSH, CDR2 LQKENI. CDR3 in amino acids: CASSSDPGGNEQFF. The CDR3 DNA reads as TGTGCCAGCTCATCAGACCCTGGGGGCAATGAGCAGTTCTTC.

The chain combines TRBV7-8 with TRBJ2-4; D is perhaps TRBD2 (6 bases). CDR3 length: 13 residues. CDR1 SGHVS and CDR2 FQNEAQ come from the germline V gene. V lost 5 bases and J 11 bases, leaving 16 bases between the germline ends. DNA for the CDR3: TGTGCCAGCAGCGGAGCCCATGGCGGGGTTCAGTACTTC. It translates to CASSGAHGGVQYF.

V is TRBV6-5 and J is TRBJ1-6, with unresolved D. Trimming removed 1 base from V and 10 bases from J, with 11 bases in between. CDR3 length: 14 amino acids. Germline V lookup: CDR1 MNHEY, CDR2 SVGAGI. The CDR3 here is CASSYYGVGSPLHF. The CDR3 DNA follows: TGTGCCAGCAGTTACTACGGGGTAGGATCACCCCTCCACTTT.

The V gene is TRBV4-3, the J gene TRBJ2-1; 7 nucleotides line up with TRBD1. CDR1 is LGHNA and CDR2 is YSLEER in the germline V gene. J was trimmed by 8 bases and V by 4 bases; bases with no gene match: 11. This CDR3 spans 15 amino acids. DNA for the CDR3: TGCGCCAGCAGCCTCTGGACGCGGACAGGCCATGAGCAGTTCTTC. Amino acids: CASSLWTRTGHEQFF.

The chain recombines TRBV13 with TRBJ2-1; 7 positions match TRBD2. Losses at the gene ends were 0 bases for V and 3 bases for J; bases not matched to a gene: 5. Germline loops: CDR1 PRHDT, CDR2 FYEKMQ (reference sequence). There are 16 residues in the CDR3. CDR3: CASSLGLAAVYNEQFF. The CDR3, as DNA: TGTGCCAGCAGCTTAGGGCTAGCGGCCGTCTACAATGAGCAGTTCTTC.

The J gene is TRBJ2-3, the V gene TRBV5-1; no clear D gene. Germline V gene sequence: CDR1 SGHRS, CDR2 YFSETQ. V lost 4 bases and J lost 0, with 15 bases in between. This CDR3 contains 16 residues. The CDR3 bases are TGCGCCAGCAGCCCCAGTGCCGTATCTAGCACAGATACGCAGTATTTT. It is translated as CASSPSAVSSTDTQYF.

The CDR3 region has the DNA TGTGCCAGCAGCTTAGATGTTAGGGCAGGTTGGGGAGGAAAACTGTTTTTT. This encodes CASSLDVRAGWGGKLFF. This chain links TRBV7-2 with TRBJ1-4; the D is unclear. V was trimmed by 1 base and J by 10 bases, leaving 22 bases between them. The CDR3 is 17 amino acids. From germline, CDR1 is SGHTA and CDR2 FQGNSA. The full variable domain, with the rest looked up from reference TRBV7-2 and TRBJ1-4, is GAGVSQSPSNKVTEKGKDVELRCDPISGHTALYWYRQSLGQGLEFLIYFQGNSAPDKSGLPSDRFSAERTGGSVSTLTIQRTQQEDSAVYLCASSLDVRAGWGGKLFFGSGTQLSVL.

Written as DNA, the CDR3 is TGTGCCAGCAGTTACAGCTACAGGGGGAACACTGAAGCTTTCTTT. Translation gives CASSYSYRGNTEAFF. The chain couples TRBV6-5 to TRBJ1-1; 7 bases align to TRBD1. Germline lookup yields CDR1 MNHEY and CDR2 SVGAGI. The CDR3 loop spans 15 amino acids. V lost 2 bases to trimming and J lost 1 base; unmatched junction nucleotides: 4.

The chain combines TRBV5-4 with TRBJ2-3; no clear D. CDR1 SGHNT and CDR2 YYREEE come from the germline V gene (reference sequence). There are 12 residues in the CDR3. Trimming removed 1 base at V and 6 bases at J, with 6 bases between. As DNA, the CDR3 is TGTGCCAGCAGCTTGACCGTTGATACGCAGTATTTT. As protein: CASSLTVDTQYF. The variable domain in full, with the rest retrieved from reference TRBV5-4 and TRBJ2-3, is ETGVTQSPTHLIKTRGQQVTLRCSSQSGHNTVSWYQQALGQGPQFIFQYYREEENGRGNFPPRFSGLQFPNYSSELNVNALELDDSALYLCASSLTVDTQYFGPGTRLTVL.

On this clone itself: Other DNA sequences in the sample encode the same CDR3. The chain has TRBV11-3 and TRBJ2-7; D gene unclear. Trimming pared 5 bases from V and 0 bases from J, leaving 14 bases between. The CDR3 sequence is 15 residues long. The germline CDR1 and CDR2 sequences are SGHNT and YENEEA. CDR3 sequence reads: CASSLGGSGSYEQYF. In DNA, the CDR3 is TGTGCCAGCAGCCTCGGTGGCTCCGGCTCCTACGAGCAGTACTTC.

In regard to this clone: Germline and junction disagree at one end, which may indicate a read error. This chain connects TRBV7-7 to TRBJ2-2, with TRBD1 identical over 10 bases. This CDR3 region has 15 residues. In germline, CDR1 is SSHAT, CDR2 FNYEAQ (reference sequence). This CDR3 reads CASSPRTGGTGELFF. In DNA form, the CDR3 reads TGTGCTAGCAGCCCGCGGACAGGGGGGACCGGGGAGCTGTTTTTT.

In its sample, this clone was seen once. This rearrangement joins TRBV5-4 to TRBJ2-1, with 8 positions matching TRBD2. This CDR3 contains 14 residues. Germline lookup yields CDR1 SGHNT and CDR2 YYREEE (reference sequence). The trim removed 6 bases at V and 8 bases at J, leaving 10 bases unmatched. The CDR3 region has the DNA TGTGCCAGCAATCCGGGACTAGGGGGTCATGAGCAGTTCTTC. It codes for CASNPGLGGHEQFF.

The chain couples TRBV6-5 to TRBJ2-3; 7 bases are shared with TRBD1. Germline CDR1 and CDR2: MNHEY and SVGAGI. There are 14 residues in the CDR3. V dropped 4 bases and J dropped 5; count of bases not matched to a gene: 6. The CDR3 reads CASSFRQGQDTQYF. The CDR3 DNA follows: TGTGCCAGCAGTTTCAGACAGGGACAAGATACGCAGTATTTT.

The chain couples TRBV4-2 to TRBJ2-5, with D uncertain. The germline gives CDR1 LGHNA, CDR2 YNFKEQ. The V end lost 3 bases, the J end lost 0 bases, and 11 bases lay between the germline ends. The CDR3 totals 15 residues. The CDR3 region has the DNA TGTGCCAGCAGCCATAGCTTCCGGGACCAAGAGACCCAGTACTTC. The encoded protein is CASSHSFRDQETQYF.

Written as DNA, the CDR3 is TGTGCCAGCAGCTTCGCAGGGACGGCGAACAATGAGCAGTTCTTC. Protein product: CASSFAGTANNEQFF. The V gene is TRBV7-9, the J gene TRBJ2-1; D may match TRBD1 or TRBD2 (5 bases each). Germline CDR1 reads SEHNR; CDR2 reads FQNEAQ (reference sequence). With 3 bases removed from V and 5 bases from J, the gap between germline ends came to 14 bases. This CDR3 spans 15 amino acids. Filled out from reference TRBV7-9 and TRBJ2-1, the complete variable domain reads DTGVSQNPRHKITKRGQNVTFRCDPISEHNRLYWYRQTLGQGPEFLTYFQNEAQLEKSRLLSDRFSAERPKGSFSTLEIQRTEQGDSAMYLCASSFAGTANNEQFFGPGTRLTVL.

The V call is TRBV5-1, the J call TRBJ1-6; weak D call: TRBD1 (6 bases). The CDR3 is 17 amino acids. Looked up from germline, CDR1 is SGHRS and CDR2 is YFSETQ. V lost 5 bases and J lost 7, with 22 bases in between. The DNA for the CDR3 is TGCGCCAGCAGTTTTTCTCCCCTAGACAGGTCCAATTCACCCCTCCACTTT. Its protein is CASSFSPLDRSNSPLHF.

The chain uses TRBV30 and TRBJ1-3; D is undetermined. Between the trimmed V and J ends, which lost 1 base and 2 bases, there was a span of 12 bases. CDR1 is GTSNPN and CDR2 is SVGIG in the germline V gene (reference sequence). This CDR3 is 15 amino acids long. The CDR3 loop is CAWSGPVLTGNTIYF. In DNA form, the CDR3 reads TGTGCCTGGAGTGGACCGGTTCTGACTGGAAACACCATATATTTT.

The V and J genes are TRBV19 and TRBJ2-2; no definite D call. Germline V gene data show CDR1 as LNHDA and CDR2 as SQIVND (reference sequence). Deletions cut 4 bases from V and 2 bases from J, with 14 bases between. The CDR3 length is 16 residues. The CDR3 nucleotides are TGTGCCAGTAGTAAAATGGCGACACCTAACACCGGGGAGCTGTTTTTT. Translating gives CASSKMATPNTGELFF. The variable domain in full, completed from reference TRBV19 and TRBJ2-2, reads DGGITQSPKYLFRKEGQNVTLSCEQNLNHDAMYWYRQDPGQGLRLIYYSQIVNDFQKGDIAEGYSVSREKKESFPLTVTSAQKNPTAFYLCASSKMATPNTGELFFGEGSRLTVL.

The V call is TRBV7-2, the J call TRBJ1-1, with D possibly being TRBD1 (6 bases). The V gene's germline CDR1 is SGHTA and CDR2 FQGNSA. The ends were cut back, 5 bases at V and 0 bases at J, with 13 bases in the middle. The CDR3 has 15 residues. The CDR3 DNA reads TGTGCCAGCAGCCAAGGGGGACGGATGAACACTGAAGCTTTCTTT. Translation: CASSQGGRMNTEAFF.

This sequence joins TRBV30 and TRBJ2-4; TRBD1 might be the D (7 bases). The CDR3 length is 15 residues. CDR1 GTSNPN and CDR2 SVGIG come from the germline V gene (reference sequence). V lost 1 base and J 4 bases, leaving 14 bases between the germline ends. CDR3 sequence reads: CAWSALRGAKNIQYF. CDR3 nucleotides: TGTGCCTGGAGTGCTCTCAGGGGGGCAAAAAACATTCAGTACTTC.